The 11 T cell receptor beta chains reported below all come from one sample, sequenced in a study of T cell changes during pregnancy in multiple sclerosis. Sequencing used immunoSEQ multiplex PCR; TCRdb keeps in-frame clones, though not all of them. The repertoire consists of some 130,000 clones, with 96% occurring once and the leading ten covering 0.44%. Source: peripheral blood, taken after pregnancy. These receptors were obtained from a female donor with multiple sclerosis, enrolled in a pregnancy study.

This sequence joins TRBV29-1 and TRBJ2-1; TRBD2 aligns across 12 bases. The CDR3 has 15 amino acids. Germline CDR1 is SQVTM and CDR2 is ANQGSEA. V shed 5 bases and J 8 bases; nucleotides not matched to a gene: 10. For the CDR3, the DNA is TGCAGCGTTAGGAGTCTAGCGGGAGGGCCCCATGAGCAGTTCTTC. This encodes CSVRSLAGGPHEQFF.

CDR3 DNA sequence: TGCGCCAGCACGGGACTAGCGGGAGGCACCGGGGAGCTGTTTTTT. Amino acid sequence: CASTGLAGGTGELFF. J is TRBJ2-2 and V is TRBV5-1; TRBD2 agrees at 15 bases. V was pared by 6 bases and J by 4 bases, with 1 base of the junction left unmatched. Germline assignment: CDR1 SGHRS and CDR2 YFSETQ. The CDR3 consists of 15 residues. Drawing the rest from reference TRBV5-1 and TRBJ2-2, the complete variable domain is KAGVTQTPRYLIKTRGQQVTLSCSPISGHRSVSWYQQTPGQGLQFLFEYFSETQRNKGNFPGRFSGRQFSNSRSEMNVSTLELGDSALYLCASTGLAGGTGELFFGEGSRLTVL.

This rearrangement joins TRBV4-1 to TRBJ2-7, with D perhaps matching TRBD1 (5 bases). This CDR3 contains 15 residues. The ends were cut back, 0 bases at V and 4 bases at J, with 13 bases in the middle. CDR1 and CDR2 from the germline V gene are MGHRA and YSYEKL. The CDR3, as DNA: TGCGCCAGCAGCCAAGAAATTTGGGGCAGATACGAGCAGTACTTC. It codes for CASSQEIWGRYEQYF.

The V gene is TRBV27, the J gene TRBJ1-5; D gene uncertain. CDR1 and CDR2 (germline): MNHEY, SMNVEV (reference sequence). The CDR3 is made up of 14 amino acids. V was pared by 6 bases and J by 3 bases, with 12 bases between. The DNA for the CDR3 is TGTGCCAGCAGGTCGACTGTTATCAATCAGCCCCAGCATTTT. Translated: CASRSTVINQPQHF.

The V and J genes are TRBV6-5 and TRBJ1-5, with D hard to call. Trimming cost V 6 bases and J 1 base, with 10 bases left between them. The CDR3 sequence is 14 residues long. CDR1 and CDR2 from the germline V gene are MNHEY and SVGAGI. CDR3 nucleotides: TGTGCCAGCAGCTACCCGGGAAGCAATCAGCCCCAGCATTTT. Protein sequence: CASSYPGSNQPQHF.

The chain is built from TRBV29-1 and TRBJ2-3; 16 bases fit TRBD2. The CDR3 is made up of 15 amino acids. Per the germline V gene, CDR1 is SQVTM and CDR2 is ANQGSEA. V trimming: 7 bases; J trimming: 9 bases; junction bases outside the gene matches: 10. The CDR3 DNA follows: TGCAGCGCCACGGGACTAGCGGGAGGGCCGGGAACGCAGTATTTT. It is translated as CSATGLAGGPGTQYF.

About this clone: The junction departs from germline at one end; a sequencing error may be responsible. The chain links TRBV29-1 to TRBJ1-1; D not certain. Looked up from germline, CDR1 is SQVTM and CDR2 is ANQGSEA. This CDR3 comprises 13 residues. CDR3 sequence reads: CSVEGRLNTEAFF. The CDR3 DNA reads TGCAGCGTCGAAGGCAGATTGAACACTGAAGCTTTCTTT.

The V call is TRBV11-2, the J call TRBJ1-5, with D unclear. The germline V gene has CDR1 SGHAT and CDR2 FQNNGV. This CDR3 contains 14 residues. V was shortened by 0 bases and J by 0 bases, with 3 bases between the two germline ends. Written as DNA, the CDR3 is TGTGCCAGCAGCTTAGAGGCTAGCAATCAGCCCCAGCATTTT. Translation: CASSLEASNQPQHF.

The gene calls are TRBV7-8 and TRBJ2-5; D remains unclear. The DNA end lines up better with TRBJ2-7; the J call may be wrong. CDR3 length: 12 amino acids. CDR1 SGHVS and CDR2 FQNEAQ come from the germline V gene. CDR3 sequence (DNA): TGTGCCAGCAGCTTAGGATCCTACGAGCAGTACTTC. Protein sequence: CASSLGSYEQYF.

This rearrangement joins TRBV4-1 to TRBJ2-2; TRBD2 matches 10 bases. The trim removed 0 bases at V and 2 bases at J, leaving 18 bases unmatched. Germline CDR1 and CDR2: MGHRA and YSYEKL. The CDR3 has 22 residues. The CDR3 DNA sequence: TGCGCCAGCAGCCAAGATGGCGGGGCTTGGGGGCTAGCGGGAGAAAACACCGGGGAGCTGTTTTTT. Amino acid sequence: CASSQDGGAWGLAGENTGELFF.

This chain connects TRBV7-9 to TRBJ2-1, with 11 bases lining up with TRBD1. Trimming removed 0 bases from V and 6 bases from J; junction bases left unmatched: 1. Germline V CDR1 and CDR2: SEHNR, FQNEAQ (reference sequence). The CDR3 is 15 residues long. This CDR3 is CASSLADRGPNEQFF. The DNA for the CDR3 is TGTGCCAGCAGCTTAGCGGACAGGGGGCCCAATGAGCAGTTCTTC.